This entry concerns a single T cell receptor beta chain. The data were taken from a study of chemoradiotherapy in HPV16-positive cancers. Generated by immunoSEQ multiplex PCR, the TCRdb table keeps only in-frame clones and is missing some. This table has tens of thousands of clones, approximately 90% appearing once. Repeated repertoire sampling spanned the course of chemoradiotherapy. Germline loops: CDR1 MDHEN, CDR2 SYDVKM. This CDR3 has 15 residues. The junction had 9 bases not matched to a gene; V was cut back by 6 bases and J by 9 bases. The sequenced sample was blood, obtained from a patient who underwent chemoradiotherapy. The chain combines TRBV28 with TRBJ1-6; the match to TRBD1 covers 9 bases. The source is a human donor with HPV-associated anogenital cancer. This CDR3 reads CASRPMTGGISPLHF. CDR3 bases: TGTGCCAGCAGACCTATGACAGGGGGAATTTCACCCCTCCACTTT.